This T cell receptor beta chain appears in the sequencing data of a study of preoperative IRX-2 immunotherapy in early breast cancer. This clone was picked up one time. V was shortened by 2 bases and J by 0 bases, with 8 bases between the two germline ends. This CDR3 region has 15 residues. Regarding treatment: preoperative locoregional IRX-2 cytokine immunotherapy. Repertoires were generated with immunoSEQ multiplex PCR, while TCRdb's copy carries only in-frame clones and drops some. The data show about 3,600 clones, 79% seen once. The material was tumor tissue, obtained after IRX-2 immunotherapy. The receptor comes from a human donor with breast cancer. The V and J genes are TRBV23-1 and TRBJ2-1, with D tentatively TRBD1 (6 bases). TRBV23-1 is identified as an open reading frame with a role that is uncertain. CDR3 residues: CASSQVGASYNEQFF. In nucleotides, the CDR3 is TGCGCCAGCAGTCAAGTGGGGGCCTCCTACAATGAGCAGTTCTTC.